This T cell receptor (beta chain) was documented in a study of T cell responses to AZD1222 COVID-19 vaccine. Study conclusions and caveats: Sampled repertoires all dated from after the peak T cell response.

Data came from immunoSEQ multiplex PCR; TCRdb stores just in-frame clones and leaves some out. The table shows 90,000 to 150,000 clones, with approximately 92% occurring only once. Comment on this clone: Its target is unknown.

Second-dose intervals of approximately 4 or approximately 12 weeks were pooled. The receptor's source is an adult who received the AZD1222 COVID-19 vaccine. The sequencing here drew on peripheral blood, taken 28 days after the second AZD1222 dose.

CDR3 amino acids: CATSDPTSGINEQFF. CDR3 in DNA: TGTGCCACCAGTGATCCGACTAGCGGGATCAATGAGCAGTTCTTC. The chain combines TRBV24-1 with TRBJ2-1, with TRBD2 matching 11 bases. Trimming removed 3 bases from V and 6 bases from J; junction bases left unmatched: 3. This CDR3 contains 15 residues. Germline assignment: CDR1 KGHDR and CDR2 SFDVKD.